The rows below give T cell receptor beta chains drawn from one sample of a study of T-cell reconstitution after alpha-beta-depleted transplantation in children. MiXCR, applied by TCRdb to the PCR reads, yields one record per CDR3 protein. The table includes around 500,000 distinct CDR3 sequences, about 21% detected once. The starting material was PBMCs, mostly from graft donor cells, obtained 360 days after TCRalphabeta/CD19-depleted stem cell transplant. Receptors were obtained from a boy less than two years old who had a stem cell transplant for acute myeloid leukemia, so the T cells may come from the graft donor. Both conserved end residues are part of each CDR3. The order of the fields is J gene, V gene, clone size, CDR3 protein. Clone size is given for some rows only: seen once, a few or many times, or a class if the clone is expanded.

J: TRBJ2-2; V: TRBV20-1; size: few; CDR3: CSAPPGSANTGELFF
J: TRBJ2-6; V: TRBV20-1; size: .; CDR3: CSARVPGGDSGANVLTF
J: TRBJ2-3; V: TRBV7-2; size: few; CDR3: CASSLNPGGATDTQYF
J: TRBJ2-3; V: TRBV10-2; size: .; CDR3: CASSGGVITDTQYF
J: TRBJ2-5; V: TRBV7-7; size: few; CDR3: CASSYRTGSGETQYF
J: TRBJ2-7; V: TRBV6-1; size: .; CDR3: CASSREPGLAGSEQYF
J: TRBJ1-4; V: TRBV12-3/TRBV12-4; size: .; CDR3: CASSPPATGGSEKLFF
J: TRBJ2-5; V: TRBV7-3; size: .; CDR3: CASSSGALGETQYF
J: TRBJ2-1; V: TRBV5-1; size: few; CDR3: CASRAGGGLNEQFF
J: TRBJ2-2; V: TRBV10-2; size: .; CDR3: CASVRQGFSGELFF
J: TRBJ2-3; V: TRBV5-1; size: many; CDR3: CASSWGGYTDTQYF
J: TRBJ1-2; V: TRBV6-2/TRBV6-3; size: few; CDR3: CASSYRGAEFDVRKNFGYGYTF
J: TRBJ1-5; V: TRBV28; size: few; CDR3: CASSPTGDSNQPQHF
J: TRBJ2-2; V: TRBV12-3/TRBV12-4; size: .; CDR3: CASSHPSNTGELFF
J: TRBJ2-7; V: TRBV10-3; size: many; CDR3: CAIRSGGSSYEQYF
J: TRBJ2-5; V: TRBV6-5; size: many; CDR3: CASSYELLAGQGETQYF
J: TRBJ2-3; V: TRBV3-1; size: .; CDR3: CASSQVSGLVPDTQYF
J: TRBJ2-3; V: TRBV29-1; size: many; CDR3: CSVENRGAVTDTQYF
J: TRBJ2-1; V: TRBV12-3/TRBV12-4; size: few; CDR3: CASSSGYYYYNEQFF
J: TRBJ2-3; V: TRBV9; size: once; CDR3: CASRAGRVGTDTQYF
J: TRBJ1-5; V: TRBV20-1; size: many; CDR3: CSARMLSGRSQPQHF
J: TRBJ1-1; V: TRBV12-3/TRBV12-4; size: .; CDR3: CASSSDRAWTEAFF
J: TRBJ2-1; V: TRBV4-3; size: .; CDR3: CASSPRLRGTYNEQFF
J: TRBJ1-2; V: TRBV20-1; size: .; CDR3: CSARGQDAVYGYTF
J: TRBJ1-5; V: TRBV20-1; size: few; CDR3: CSARAGQANQPQHF
J: TRBJ2-3; V: TRBV28; size: few; CDR3: CASGGTYTQYF
J: TRBJ2-1; V: TRBV5-6; size: many; CDR3: CASSRGASGAEQFF
J: TRBJ2-7; V: TRBV6-5; size: .; CDR3: CASSSRGRFEQYF
J: TRBJ1-4; V: TRBV29-1; size: many; CDR3: CSVEDQIRGAGKLFF
J: TRBJ2-5; V: TRBV20-1; size: .; CDR3: CSASGGAMETQYF
J: TRBJ2-2; V: TRBV12-3/TRBV12-4; size: few; CDR3: CASSFDITQENTGELFF
J: TRBJ2-3; V: TRBV7-2; size: many; CDR3: CASSLLSGGPTDTQYF
J: TRBJ1-2; V: TRBV6-5; size: .; CDR3: CASSYREGYGYTF
J: TRBJ2-1; V: TRBV20-1; size: few; CDR3: CSVGKGVDEQFF
J: TRBJ2-5; V: TRBV20-1; size: many; CDR3: CSARAGPQETQYF
J: TRBJ1-2; V: TRBV6-1; size: few; CDR3: CASTEKPFNDGYTF
J: TRBJ2-1; V: TRBV3-1; size: .; CDR3: CASSQDMNEQFF
J: TRBJ2-5; V: TRBV7-9; size: many; CDR3: CASSAFVETQYF
J: TRBJ1-2; V: TRBV4-3; size: few; CDR3: CASSQVGNYGYTF
J: TRBJ2-2; V: TRBV6-5; size: .; CDR3: CASSYSIFRVNTGELFF
J: TRBJ2-5; V: TRBV5-1; size: .; CDR3: CASSLLDRGEETQYF
J: TRBJ1-5; V: TRBV7-2; size: many; CDR3: CASSFLGQGDQPQHF
J: TRBJ2-1; V: TRBV7-2; size: .; CDR3: CASSLTSDEQFF
J: TRBJ2-1; V: TRBV6-5; size: many; CDR3: CASSYSTGIEQFF
J: TRBJ1-5; V: TRBV12-3/TRBV12-4; size: .; CDR3: CASSHTGTGYQPQHF
J: TRBJ1-5; V: TRBV4-3; size: many; CDR3: CASSQFSNQPQHF
J: TRBJ2-3; V: TRBV6-4; size: many; CDR3: CASSDSGGVGLGTQYF
J: TRBJ2-3; V: TRBV20-1; size: .; CDR3: CSASGGVRDTQYF
J: TRBJ2-1; V: TRBV28; size: once; CDR3: CASRRGTKSWDEQFF